A single sample gave rise to the 26 T cell receptor beta chains below, sequenced in a study of blood T cell repertoires in COVID-19. TCRdb's table, derived via immunoSEQ multiplex PCR, lists solely in-frame clones and lacks some. The repertoire holds more than 350,000 clones, with about 86% as singletons. The source material was PBMCs or T cells enriched from blood (not recorded which). The receptors stem from a woman in her fifties or sixties who had recovered from COVID-19.

This clone was seen only once. The CDR3 protein is CASSSIPGQGGRQPQHF. The CDR3 nucleotides read TGTGCCAGCTCATCGATACCGGGACAGGGGGGTAGGCAGCCCCAGCATTTT. This chain connects TRBV18 to TRBJ1-5, with 11 bases aligning to TRBD1. This CDR3 is 17 amino acids long. Germline V gene data show CDR1 as KGHSH and CDR2 as LQKENI. V was clipped by 5 bases and J by 7 bases; unmatched bases: 13.

The table lists this clone with many counts. This chain uses TRBV5-6 with TRBJ2-2; no clear D gene. The CDR3 runs to 17 residues. V was clipped by 0 bases and J by 1 base, with 13 bases between them. Germline V gene lookup returns CDR1 SGHDT and CDR2 YYEEEE. For the CDR3, the DNA is TGTGCCAGCAGCTTGGTTGGCGATGCGGAGAACACCGGGGAGCTGTTTTTT. This codes for CASSLVGDAENTGELFF. Filled out from reference TRBV5-6 and TRBJ2-2, the complete variable domain reads DAGVTQSPTHLIKTRGQQVTLRCSPKSGHDTVSWYQQALGQGPQFIFQYYEEEERQRGNFPDRFSGHQFPNYSSELNVNALLLGDSALYLCASSLVGDAENTGELFFGEGSRLTVL.

The rearrangement links TRBV2 to TRBJ2-4; 8 nucleotides align to TRBD1. CDR1 is SNHLY and CDR2 is FYNNEI in the germline V gene. The J segment lost 7 bases and the V segment lost 3 bases, leaving 5 bases of the junction unmatched. This CDR3 region has 14 residues. This CDR3 reads CASSDRTGINIQYF. The CDR3 DNA is TGTGCCAGCAGTGATCGGACAGGGATTAACATTCAGTACTTC.

The chain carries TRBV3-1 (or the pseudogene TRBV3-2) and TRBJ1-3, with a weak D call TRBD1 (5 bases). CDR1 is LGHDT and CDR2 is YNNKEL in the germline V gene (reference sequence). The CDR3 loop spans 19 amino acids. The V and J ends lost 0 bases and 0 bases respectively, with 18 bases between them. In DNA, the CDR3 is TGTGCCAGCAGCCAAGATGAGGGCGGGGCCGGCAGCTCTGGAAACACCATATATTTT. It codes for CASSQDEGGAGSSGNTIYF.

Only one count was recorded for this clone. The J gene is TRBJ2-7, the V gene TRBV19; the D gene is possibly TRBD1 (6 bases). The length of the CDR3 is 14 residues. V was shortened by 5 bases and J by 2 bases, with 13 bases between the two germline ends. Germline CDR1 is LNHDA and CDR2 is SQIVND (reference sequence). The DNA for the CDR3 is TGTGCCAGTAGTGGGGGCAGGGAGCCCTACGAGCAGTACTTC. Translating it yields CASSGGREPYEQYF.

CDR3 amino acids: CAWRETGTANYGYTF. In DNA, the CDR3 is TGTGCCTGGAGAGAGACCGGGACAGCCAACTATGGCTACACCTTC. V is TRBV30 and J is TRBJ1-2; 7 nucleotides align to TRBD1. Germline values: CDR1 GTSNPN, CDR2 SVGIG (reference sequence). The CDR3 contains 15 residues. The V gene end was trimmed by 3 bases and the J gene end by 2 bases; junction bases not matched to a gene: 9.

The chain combines TRBV5-1 with TRBJ2-7, with 7 bases aligning to TRBD1. The germline V gene has CDR1 SGHRS and CDR2 YFSETQ. The CDR3 loop spans 12 amino acids. J was trimmed by 3 bases and V by 4 bases; bases with no gene match: 1. The CDR3 sequence: CASSRTGYEQYF. Written as DNA, the CDR3 is TGCGCCAGCAGCCGGACAGGCTACGAGCAGTACTTC.

The chain employs TRBV2 and TRBJ2-7, with TRBD2 matching 9 bases. The J segment lost 2 bases and the V segment lost 3 bases, leaving 5 bases of the junction unmatched. Germline V gene sequence: CDR1 SNHLY, CDR2 FYNNEI. The CDR3 totals 15 residues. CDR3 nucleotides: TGTGCCAGCAGTGATCCTAGCGGGGACACCTACGAGCAGTACTTC. This translates into CASSDPSGDTYEQYF.

This clone came up a few times. The chain couples TRBV4-3 to TRBJ1-2; the D gene is possibly TRBD1 (5 bases). Germline-derived CDR1 and CDR2 are LGHNA and YSLEER. This CDR3 comprises 14 residues. V was trimmed by 4 bases and J by 7 bases, leaving 16 bases between them. The CDR3 region has the DNA TGCGCCAGCAGCCCGGGTACGGGGGTCGGTGGCTACACCTTC. It yields the protein CASSPGTGVGGYTF.

The chain uses TRBV19 and TRBJ1-2, with 8 bases fitting TRBD1. CDR1 and CDR2 from the germline V gene are LNHDA and SQIVND (reference sequence). V lost 3 bases and J lost 3; bases outside the gene matches: 3. The CDR3 extends over 14 amino acids. The CDR3, as DNA: TGTGCCAGTAGTATGGACAGGGTCCACTATGGCTACACCTTC. Translation gives CASSMDRVHYGYTF.

This sequence joins TRBV5-6 and TRBJ1-1, with 7 bases aligning to TRBD1. The CDR3 loop spans 14 amino acids. CDR1 is SGHDT and CDR2 is YYEEEE in the germline V gene. V lost 0 bases and J lost 3; bases outside the gene matches: 2. CDR3 nucleotides: TGTGCCAGCAGCTTGGTCGGGACAGACACTGAAGCTTTCTTT. Translated, it gives CASSLVGTDTEAFF.

The V and J genes are TRBV2 and TRBJ1-4, with 7 bases that match TRBD1. V shed 6 bases and J 7 bases; nucleotides not matched to a gene: 8. The CDR3 length is 14 residues. Germline V gene data show CDR1 as SNHLY and CDR2 as FYNNEI. This CDR3 reads CASSLQGWGEKLFF. In DNA form, the CDR3 reads TGTGCCAGCAGCCTACAGGGGTGGGGTGAAAAACTGTTTTTT. Full variable domain (missing parts from reference TRBV2 and TRBJ1-4): EPEVTQTPSHQVTQMGQEVILRCVPISNHLYFYWYRQILGQKVEFLVSFYNNEISEKSEIFDDQFSVERPDGSNFTLKIRSTKLEDSAMYFCASSLQGWGEKLFFGSGTQLSVL.

The chain carries TRBV7-2 and TRBJ2-5; D might be TRBD1 (6 bases). Trimming pared 3 bases from V and 0 bases from J, leaving 8 bases between. The CDR3 has 14 residues. Germline V gives CDR1 SGHTA, CDR2 FQGNSA. The CDR3 loop reads CASSFQGYQETQYF. The CDR3, as DNA: TGTGCCAGCAGCTTTCAGGGGTACCAAGAGACCCAGTACTTC.

V and J are TRBV7-9 and TRBJ2-7, with D possibly TRBD1 on 6 matching bases. The V end was cut by 11 bases, the J end by 6 bases, with 20 bases between. The CDR3 runs to 13 residues. CDR1 SEHNR and CDR2 FQNEAQ come from the germline V gene (reference sequence). Here the CDR3 reads CAGEGQALGEQYF. The DNA of the CDR3 is TGTGCCGGCGAGGGACAAGCACTTGGCGAGCAGTACTTC. Supplemented by reference TRBV7-9 and TRBJ2-7, the full variable domain reads DTGVSQNPRHKITKRGQNVTFRCDPISEHNRLYWYRQTLGQGPEFLTYFQNEAQLEKSRLLSDRFSAERPKGSFSTLEIQRTEQGDSAMYLCAGEGQALGEQYFGPGTRLTVT.

The chain couples TRBV4-2 to TRBJ2-3; 10 bases agree with TRBD2. Germline trimming cut 3 bases from V and 5 bases from J; bases unmatched to any gene: 5. This CDR3 spans 15 amino acids. The germline gives CDR1 LGHNA, CDR2 YNFKEQ. The CDR3 DNA reads TGTGCCAGCAGCCAGGCTAGCGGGGGTCAAGATACGCAGTATTTT. The encoded protein is CASSQASGGQDTQYF.

The chain links TRBV7-2 to TRBJ2-1; no definite D call. V dropped 1 base and J dropped 7 bases, with 8 bases sitting between them. Germline V CDR1 and CDR2: SGHTA, FQGNSA. The CDR3 is made up of 13 amino acids. CDR3 bases: TGTGCCAGCAGCTTAGAAGTAGCAAATGAGCAGTTCTTC. This codes for CASSLEVANEQFF.

The gene calls are TRBV9 and TRBJ2-3; TRBD2 is a possible D gene (7 bases). CDR3 length: 15 amino acids. Germline values: CDR1 SGDLS, CDR2 YYNGEE. V lost 4 bases, J lost 4 bases, and 16 bases lay in between. CDR3 region: CASSPPGGGSDTQYF. CDR3 coding DNA: TGTGCCAGCAGCCCCCCGGGGGGCGGCTCAGATACGCAGTATTTT.

The CDR3 is CASSQNTGGSNEKLFF. The CDR3 nucleotides are TGTGCCAGCAGCCAAAACACAGGGGGATCTAATGAAAAACTGTTTTTT. The chain joins TRBV7-2 to TRBJ1-4; 8 bases are shared with TRBD1. V lost 5 bases to trimming and J lost 3 bases; unmatched junction nucleotides: 8. This CDR3 region has 16 residues. Germline assignment: CDR1 SGHTA and CDR2 FQGNSA.

This clone showed up just a few times. The J gene is TRBJ1-5, the V gene TRBV20-1, with D unclear. V gave up 3 bases and J gave up 2 bases, with 14 bases separating them. There are 15 residues in the CDR3. Germline-derived CDR1 and CDR2 are DFQATT and SNEGSKA (reference sequence). The CDR3 DNA sequence: TGCAGTGCTAGTGTGGTCGGGTTGGGCAATCAGCCCCAGCATTTT. This codes for CSASVVGLGNQPQHF.

The chain is built from TRBV4-1 and TRBJ1-1; no clear D gene. The CDR3 loop spans 14 amino acids. Trimming cost V 5 bases and J 6 bases, with 16 bases left between them. The germline gives CDR1 MGHRA, CDR2 YSYEKL. The CDR3 DNA follows: TGCGCCAGCAGCTCTCCGACCGCGCGGGCTGAAGCTTTCTTT. It codes for CASSSPTARAEAFF.

About this clone itself: Other DNA sequences in this specimen translate into the identical CDR3. This chain joins TRBV12-3 or TRBV12-4 and TRBJ1-2, with 7 bases identical to TRBD1. Trimming at V came to 5 bases and at J to 5 bases, leaving 2 bases not matched to a gene. The CDR3 is 12 residues long. CDR3 in DNA: TGTGCCAGCAGTCGGGACAGTTATGGCTACACCTTC. Its translation is CASSRDSYGYTF.

The chain joins TRBV2 to TRBJ2-7; possible D gene TRBD1, 6 bases. This CDR3 contains 13 residues. From germline, CDR1 is SNHLY and CDR2 FYNNEI. The V and J ends lost 3 bases and 5 bases respectively, with 11 bases between them. The CDR3 here is CASSDEGVHEQYF. In DNA form, the CDR3 reads TGTGCCAGCAGTGATGAGGGGGTCCACGAGCAGTACTTC.

This chain uses TRBV5-1 with TRBJ2-3; D ambiguous. Germline values: CDR1 SGHRS, CDR2 YFSETQ. The length of the CDR3 is 15 residues. The V end was cut by 0 bases, the J end by 6 bases, with 14 bases between. The CDR3 coding sequence is TGCGCCAGCAGCTTGGGGGCTCTTTTAAGGGATACGCAGTATTTT. Protein: CASSLGALLRDTQYF.

The chain recombines TRBV27 with TRBJ1-1; D possibly corresponds to TRBD1 (6 bases). In germline, CDR1 is MNHEY, CDR2 SMNVEV (reference sequence). V was shortened by 3 bases and J by 5 bases, with 16 bases between the two germline ends. The CDR3 is 15 amino acids. This CDR3 is CASSLIGRGGTEAFF. CDR3 sequence (DNA): TGTGCCAGCAGTTTGATCGGCAGGGGTGGGACTGAAGCTTTCTTT.

The V call is TRBV29-1, the J call TRBJ2-1, with 9 bases identical to TRBD1. V lost 3 bases to trimming and J lost 14 bases; unmatched junction nucleotides: 8. Germline V lookup: CDR1 SQVTM, CDR2 ANQGSEA. This CDR3 has 12 amino acids. CDR3 nucleotide sequence: TGCAGCGTTGACATGGGGACAGGGTTGAAGTTCTTC. Protein: CSVDMGTGLKFF.

The V call is TRBV2, the J call TRBJ2-5; perhaps TRBD1 as D (6 bases). Per germline, CDR1 SNHLY and CDR2 FYNNEI. CDR3 size: 14 residues. V lost 6 bases and J 1 base, leaving 12 bases between the germline ends. The CDR3 sequence: CASSELTGQETQYF. DNA for the CDR3: TGTGCCAGCAGCGAATTGACAGGCCAAGAGACCCAGTACTTC.